These T cell receptor beta chains were read from a single sample in a study of cytomegalovirus exposure and HLA in healthy donors. Libraries were prepared by immunoSEQ multiplex PCR; TCRdb keeps only in-frame clonotypes and omits some of them. Among some 150,000 clones listed, just under 65% were seen once. Material for sequencing was PBMCs. The receptors stem from a woman aged 60-75 years in good health and CMV-seropositive. Both conserved end residues are part of each CDR3. The D gene is left open where the match is weak. Rows may omit the clone size; those that give it use once, few, many or a size class.

v_call	cdr3_length	clone_size	d_call	j_call	cdr3_aa	cdr3_nt
TRBV19	17	.	TRBD1	TRBJ1-5	CASSIQVGQLTNQPQHF	TGTGCCAGTAGTATCCAGGTGGGACAGTTAACCAATCAGCCCCAGCATTTT
TRBV6-5	14	.	.	TRBJ2-7	CASSTDRFVYEQYF	TGTGCCAGCAGCACCGACAGGTTTGTATATGAGCAGTACTTC
TRBV6-5	15	.	.	TRBJ2-1	CASSYSLASGNEQFF	TGTGCCAGCAGTTACTCGCTCGCTTCAGGGAATGAGCAGTTCTTC
TRBV9	15	once	TRBD2	TRBJ2-1	CASSLGLAGDNEQFF	TGTGCCAGCAGCCTCGGACTAGCGGGGGACAATGAGCAGTTCTTC
TRBV5-8	13	.	.	TRBJ2-1	CASRVRGINEQFF	TGTGCCAGCAGGGTGAGGGGGATTAATGAGCAGTTCTTC
TRBV7-9	12	.	TRBD1	TRBJ2-5	CASSPQGETQYF	TGTGCCAGCAGCCCACAGGGGGAGACCCAGTACTTC
TRBV7-7	13	.	.	TRBJ1-4	CASSSGTDEKLFF	TGTGCTAGCAGTTCCGGGACTGATGAAAAACTGTTTTTT
TRBV28	14	.	.	TRBJ2-3	CASSFKLATDTQYF	TGTGCCAGCAGTTTTAAGCTAGCGACAGATACGCAGTATTTT
TRBV6-6	15	.	TRBD2	TRBJ2-2	CASSSREGYTGELFF	TGTGCCAGCAGCTCCAGGGAGGGGTACACCGGGGAGCTGTTTTTT
TRBV5-4	13	.	.	TRBJ2-7	CASSPRNSASASF	TGTGCCAGCAGCCCCCGAAACTCGGCTAGCGCTTCGTTC
TRBV5-6	15	few	TRBD1	TRBJ2-5	CASGRPTGAQETQYF	TGTGCCAGCGGCCGCCCGACAGGGGCCCAAGAGACCCAGTACTTC
TRBV30	18	.	TRBD1	TRBJ1-5	CAWSVGTGGSRSNQPQHF	TGTGCCTGGAGTGTAGGGACAGGGGGCAGTAGGAGCAATCAGCCCCAGCATTTT
TRBV18	16	.	.	TRBJ1-3	CASSPQLQDSGNTIYF	TGTGCCAGCTCACCACAGTTACAGGACTCTGGAAACACCATATATTTT
TRBV4-1	13	few	.	TRBJ2-2	CAGCNRAVGELFF	TGCGCCGGATGTAACAGGGCTGTCGGGGAGCTGTTTTTT
TRBV5-1	15	few	.	TRBJ2-3	CASSTLRASTDTQYF	TGCGCCAGCAGCACCCTGAGGGCGAGCACAGATACGCAGTATTTT
TRBV7-9	10	few	.	TRBJ2-1	CASSFGEQFF	TGTGCCAGCAGCTTCGGTGAGCAGTTCTTC
TRBV6-5	16	.	TRBD2	TRBJ2-2	CASSYSPSGFYGELFF	TGTGCCAGCAGTTACTCGCCTAGCGGCTTTTACGGGGAGCTGTTTTTT
TRBV2	15	few	TRBD2	TRBJ2-7	CASRTGLAGGHEQYF	TGTGCCAGCAGAACAGGACTAGCGGGAGGCCACGAGCAGTACTTC
TRBV13	13	.	.	TRBJ2-2	CASSPRQSGELFF	TGTGCCAGCAGCCCCAGACAGTCCGGGGAGCTGTTTTTT
TRBV15	17	few	TRBD2	TRBJ2-7	CATSRETSGIGSYEQYF	TGTGCCACCAGCAGAGAAACTAGCGGGATTGGTTCCTACGAGCAGTACTTC
TRBV7-3	13	.	TRBD1	TRBJ2-5	CASSSSAGGEQYF	TGTGCCAGCAGCTCGTCAGCAGGGGGTGAGCAGTACTTC
TRBV28	12	few	.	TRBJ2-7	CASSWEAYEQYF	TGTGCCAGCAGTTGGGAGGCGTACGAGCAGTACTTC
TRBV7-9	15	.	TRBD1	TRBJ1-1	CASSLQTGGVTEAFF	TGTGCCAGCAGCTTGCAGACAGGGGGAGTCACTGAAGCTTTCTTT
TRBV7-2	12	.	TRBD1	TRBJ1-2	CASSPDRGGYTF	TGTGCCAGCAGCCCGGACAGGGGCGGCTACACCTTC
TRBV19	15	.	TRBD2	TRBJ2-1	CASSILAGGSNEQFF	TGTGCCAGTAGTATTCTAGCGGGTGGAAGCAATGAGCAGTTCTTC
TRBV7-9	13	.	TRBD1	TRBJ1-2	CASSSTGQRGYTF	TGTGCCAGCAGCTCGACAGGGCAGAGAGGCTACACCTTC
TRBV4-3	17	.	TRBD2	TRBJ2-3	CASSPGLAGSSTDTQYF	TGCGCCAGCAGCCCGGGACTAGCTGGCTCCAGCACAGATACGCAGTATTTT
TRBV5-1	13	.	TRBD1	TRBJ2-7	CASSPGDRGEQYF	TGCGCCAGCAGCCCCGGGGACAGAGGCGAGCAGTACTTC
TRBV5-1	15	.	TRBD1	TRBJ1-4	CASSLAGQGGEKLFF	TGCGCCAGCAGCTTGGCGGGACAGGGTGGGGAAAAACTGTTTTTT
TRBV4-3	18	.	TRBD2	TRBJ2-1	CASSQESGRALSYNEQFF	TGCGCCAGCAGCCAGGAGAGCGGGAGGGCCCTGTCCTACAATGAGCAGTTCTTC
TRBV2	16	.	.	TRBJ2-3	CASSTLALPYTDTQYF	TGTGCCAGCAGTACCCTAGCTTTACCTTACACAGATACGCAGTATTTT
TRBV4-3	13	.	.	TRBJ2-3	CASSQVEGDTQYF	TGCGCCAGCAGCCAAGTGGAGGGTGATACGCAGTATTTT
TRBV5-1	14	.	TRBD2	TRBJ2-3	CASSVLAGVGTQYF	TGCGCCAGCAGCGTGCTAGCGGGAGTGGGTACGCAGTATTTT
TRBV19	18	.	.	TRBJ2-3	CASSGSGYLSKTKDTQYF	TGTGCCAGTAGCGGTAGCGGATACCTCAGTAAAACAAAAGATACGCAGTATTTT
TRBV5-1	11	.	.	TRBJ1-1	CASRSDTEAFF	TGCGCCAGCAGATCGGACACTGAAGCTTTCTTT
TRBV28	15	.	TRBD1	TRBJ2-3	CASSATGATTDTQYF	TGTGCCAGCAGTGCGACAGGGGCGACCACAGATACGCAGTATTTT
TRBV7-2	14	.	.	TRBJ1-2	CASSLDSRNYGYTF	TGTGCCAGCAGCTTAGATTCCAGAAACTATGGCTACACCTTC
TRBV5-1	14	.	.	TRBJ1-5	CASKTGMGNQPQHF	TGCGCCAGCAAAACAGGGATGGGCAATCAGCCCCAGCATTTT
TRBV30	13	.	.	TRBJ2-1	CAWNWLSYNEQFF	TGTGCCTGGAATTGGCTCAGCTACAATGAGCAGTTCTTC
TRBV13	15	.	TRBD1	TRBJ1-1	CASSPQGQGHTEAFF	TGTGCCAGCAGCCCCCAAGGACAGGGCCACACTGAAGCTTTCTTT
TRBV29-1	11	.	.	TRBJ2-1	CSVAVYNEQFF	TGCAGCGTTGCGGTGTACAATGAGCAGTTCTTC
TRBV19	14	.	TRBD1	TRBJ2-2	CASTPDRESGELFF	TGTGCCAGTACCCCGGACAGGGAATCCGGGGAGCTGTTTTTT
TRBV7-2	16	.	TRBD1	TRBJ2-1	CASSRGAGGNRNEQFF	TGTGCCAGCAGTCGAGGGGCAGGGGGCAATCGCAATGAGCAGTTCTTC
TRBV28	14	many	TRBD1	TRBJ1-5	CASSSTGTDQPQHF	TGTGCCAGCAGTTCGACAGGGACGGATCAGCCCCAGCATTTT
TRBV6-6	15	.	TRBD1	TRBJ2-1	CASSSSGGAYNEQFF	TGTGCCAGCAGTTCCTCAGGGGGCGCCTACAATGAGCAGTTCTTC
TRBV7-2	13	.	.	TRBJ2-1	CASSSSGPNSQFF	TGTGCCAGCAGCTCCTCAGGCCCTAATAGTCAGTTCTTC